This T cell receptor beta chain comes out of a study of cytomegalovirus exposure and HLA in healthy donors. Overall study results and limits: In the analysis, some V segments, TRBV6-2 and TRBV6-3 included, were excluded as indistinguishable. In a later analysis, TCR beta V- and J-gene trimming showed a link to a missense DCLRE1C variant. Productive rates of about 87% or about 30% were seen for most TCR beta V segments in an earlier analysis.

The length of the CDR3 is 17 residues. Trimming pared 0 bases from V and 0 bases from J, leaving 11 bases between. The germline V gene has CDR1 SEHNR and CDR2 FQNEAQ (reference sequence). Despite likely unrecorded immune exposures, the donors were nominally healthy at the time of sampling. A word on this clone: No antigen is known for it.

Vbeta (60) and Jbeta (13) primers were used in the PCR. Sequencing was performed with immunoSEQ multiplex PCR; in TCRdb, only in-frame clones are kept and a portion is missing. The profile shows about 160,000 clones, less than 90% of them singletons. Sequencing was performed on PBMCs. The gene calls are TRBV7-9 and TRBJ1-4; D is undetermined. This TCR derives from a young man in good health and CMV-seronegative. The CDR3 nucleotides are TGTGCCAGCAGCTTAGCTCCGAGAGTTGCAACTAATGAAAAACTGTTTTTT. It codes for CASSLAPRVATNEKLFF.